This T cell receptor beta chain was recovered during a study of control samples from healthy donors and cancer patients (dated by TCRdb to about 2020). The sample holds one count of this clone. Its cognate antigen has yet to be identified. No per-base quality is available; no much larger clone lies one base away. The library was prepared using the immunoSEQ multiplex PCR assay. The source is immuneACCESS, and TCRdb retained only in-frame sequences with V and J called. Part of the clones is not carried over; for the studies checked, unresolved V genes explain less than half of this, and the remainder is unexplained. The table for this sample lists about 31,000 clones; approximately 93% of them were counted only once. The top ten clonotypes cover more than 6.5% of the sample. The CDR3 measures 13 amino acids from cysteine to phenylalanine. The only DNA kept is the CDR3, 39 bases in frame from the first base. Between the V and J ends, shortened by 6 bases and 4 bases respectively, the junction contains 10 bases. CDR1 and CDR2, looked up from the germline V gene (reference sequence), are LNHDA and SQIVND.

This sequence uses TRBV19 and TRBJ1-3; the D gene assignment is ambiguous. The clonotype comes from a man aged 55 to 70 in good health. Sequencing was performed on blood. The CDR3 loop reads CASRWARGNTIYF. At the DNA level, the sequence is TGTGCCAGTAGATGGGCGAGAGGAAACACCATATATTTT. Where the CDR3 stops, the reference TRBV19 and TRBJ1-3 genes take over; the full variable domain is DGGITQSPKYLFRKEGQNVTLSCEQNLNHDAMYWYRQDPGQGLRLIYYSQIVNDFQKGDIAEGYSVSREKKESFPLTVTSAQKNPTAFYLCASRWARGNTIYFGEGSWLTVV.